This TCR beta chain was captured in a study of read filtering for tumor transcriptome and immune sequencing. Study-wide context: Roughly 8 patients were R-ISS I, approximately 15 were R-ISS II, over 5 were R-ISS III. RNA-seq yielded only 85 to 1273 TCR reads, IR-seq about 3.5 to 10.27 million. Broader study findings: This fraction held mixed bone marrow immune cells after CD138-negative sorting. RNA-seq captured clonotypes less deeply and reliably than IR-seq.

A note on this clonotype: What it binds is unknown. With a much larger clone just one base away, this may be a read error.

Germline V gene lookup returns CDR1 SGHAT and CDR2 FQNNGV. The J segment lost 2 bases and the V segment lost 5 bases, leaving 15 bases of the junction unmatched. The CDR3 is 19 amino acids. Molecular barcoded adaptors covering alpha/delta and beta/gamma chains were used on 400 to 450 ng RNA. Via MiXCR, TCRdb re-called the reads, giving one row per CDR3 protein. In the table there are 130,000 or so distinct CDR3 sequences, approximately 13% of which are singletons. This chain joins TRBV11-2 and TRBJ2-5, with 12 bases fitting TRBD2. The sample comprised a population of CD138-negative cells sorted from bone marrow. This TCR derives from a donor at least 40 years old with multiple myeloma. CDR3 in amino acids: CASSTIRGLAGGMQETQYF. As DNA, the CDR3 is TGTGCCAGCAGCACGATTAGAGGGCTAGCGGGAGGGATGCAAGAGACCCAGTACTTC.